This T cell receptor (beta chain) was sequenced in a study of cytomegalovirus exposure and HLA in healthy donors. Points from the study as a whole: Data from an earlier analysis indicated that most TCR beta V segments were productive either about 87% or about 30% of the time. Information on immune exposure was restricted to one variable (CMV serostatus).

Primers for the PCR totalled 60 Vbeta and 13 Jbeta. Libraries were prepared by immunoSEQ multiplex PCR; TCRdb keeps only in-frame clonotypes and omits some of them. The sample records about 180,000 clones, around three quarters being singletons. This CDR3 region has 13 residues. The ends were cut back, 4 bases at V and 4 bases at J, with 10 bases in the middle. Germline V gene sequence: CDR1 SGHNT, CDR2 YENEEA. This clone occurred a few times. Antigen: not known. The chain combines TRBV11-3 with TRBJ1-2, with D uncertain. The sequence came from a woman in her twenties or thirties in good health and CMV-seropositive. The material sequenced was PBMCs. The CDR3 nucleotides read TGTGCCAGCAGCTCCCGGGAAGGCTATGGCTACACCTTC. Its protein product is CASSSREGYGYTF.